The rows below give T cell receptor beta chains drawn from one sample of a study of T cell responses to AZD1222 COVID-19 vaccine. Profiling relied on immunoSEQ multiplex PCR, and the TCRdb table lists in-frame clones only, not all of them. Of 120,000 or so clones listed, more than 75% were seen once; the top ten hold around 9.4%. The input for sequencing was peripheral blood, taken on day 0 of AZD1222 vaccination. Receptors were obtained from an adult in good health. CDR3s include the opening cysteine and the closing phenylalanine or tryptophan. The D gene is left open where the match is weak. The listing skips clone size in some rows; elsewhere it reads once, few, many or a size class.

CDR3aa: CASSLQQGVGEQFF
CDR3nt: TGTGCCAGCAGTTTGCAACAGGGGGTTGGTGAGCAGTTCTTC
d_gene: TRBD1
j_gene: TRBJ2-1
abundance: NA
v_gene: TRBV25-1

CDR3aa: CASSPRDGISNQPQHF
CDR3nt: TGTGCCAGTAGTCCCAGGGATGGGATAAGCAATCAGCCCCAGCATTTT
d_gene: NA
j_gene: TRBJ1-5
abundance: NA
v_gene: TRBV19

CDR3aa: CASSSHQSTDTQYF
CDR3nt: TGTGCCAGCAGTTCGCACCAAAGCACAGATACGCAGTATTTT
d_gene: NA
j_gene: TRBJ2-3
abundance: NA
v_gene: TRBV6-5

CDR3aa: CASSRTGGPTDTQYF
CDR3nt: TGTGCCAGCAGTAGAACGGGGGGGCCCACAGATACGCAGTATTTT
d_gene: TRBD2
j_gene: TRBJ2-3
abundance: few
v_gene: TRBV7-3

CDR3aa: CASSYDPGRVYTEAFF
CDR3nt: TGTGCCAGCAGTTATGACCCGGGCAGGGTTTACACTGAAGCTTTCTTT
d_gene: NA
j_gene: TRBJ1-1
abundance: few
v_gene: TRBV6-5

CDR3aa: CASSPLSGFEAFF
CDR3nt: TGTGCCAGCAGCCCTCTTTCAGGGTTTGAAGCTTTCTTT
d_gene: NA
j_gene: TRBJ1-1
abundance: NA
v_gene: TRBV3-1/TRBV3-2

CDR3aa: CASIARGIGPGQETQYF
CDR3nt: TGTGCCAGCATAGCCCGTGGAATAGGGCCTGGGCAAGAGACCCAGTACTTC
d_gene: NA
j_gene: TRBJ2-5
abundance: NA
v_gene: TRBV6-4

CDR3aa: CASQGDSGSGYTF
CDR3nt: TGTGCCAGTCAGGGGGACAGTGGCAGTGGCTACACCTTC
d_gene: TRBD1
j_gene: TRBJ1-2
abundance: NA
v_gene: TRBV18

CDR3aa: CASSSGRGGETQYF
CDR3nt: TGTGCCAGCAGCTCAGGCCGGGGCGGAGAGACCCAGTACTTC
d_gene: NA
j_gene: TRBJ2-5
abundance: NA
v_gene: TRBV5-4

CDR3aa: CASSQVGNTIYF
CDR3nt: TGTGCCAGCAGCCAAGTTGGAAACACCATATATTTT
d_gene: NA
j_gene: TRBJ1-3
abundance: once
v_gene: TRBV3-1/TRBV3-2

CDR3aa: CASSRRVASGAIGGELFF
CDR3nt: TGTGCCAGCAGCCGCCGGGTTGCTAGCGGGGCTATTGGCGGGGAGCTGTTTTTT
d_gene: TRBD2
j_gene: TRBJ2-2
abundance: NA
v_gene: TRBV11-3

CDR3aa: CASSYVGVAGTDTQYF
CDR3nt: TGTGCCAGCAGTTACGTTGGGGTAGCGGGGACAGATACGCAGTATTTT
d_gene: TRBD2
j_gene: TRBJ2-3
abundance: NA
v_gene: TRBV6-5

CDR3aa: CASSKRDLAKNIQYF
CDR3nt: TGTGCCAGCAGCAAACGAGATTTAGCCAAAAACATTCAGTACTTC
d_gene: NA
j_gene: TRBJ2-4
abundance: NA
v_gene: TRBV21-1

CDR3aa: CASSQGSNQPQHF
CDR3nt: TGTGCCAGCTCACAGGGGAGCAATCAGCCCCAGCATTTT
d_gene: NA
j_gene: TRBJ1-5
abundance: NA
v_gene: TRBV18

CDR3aa: CASSQVQPGTSGSWETQYF
CDR3nt: TGTGCCAGCAGCCAAGTACAGCCCGGGACTAGCGGGAGTTGGGAGACCCAGTACTTC
d_gene: TRBD2
j_gene: TRBJ2-5
abundance: NA
v_gene: TRBV3-1/TRBV3-2

CDR3aa: CASTQGYEQYF
CDR3nt: TGTGCCAGCACACAGGGCTACGAGCAGTACTTC
d_gene: NA
j_gene: TRBJ2-7
abundance: NA
v_gene: TRBV12-3/TRBV12-4

CDR3aa: CASSPLKGSGEKLFF
CDR3nt: TGTGCCAGCAGCCCTCTCAAGGGATCTGGTGAAAAACTGTTTTTT
d_gene: NA
j_gene: TRBJ1-4
abundance: NA
v_gene: TRBV11-3

CDR3aa: CASSLSDYGYTF
CDR3nt: TGTGCCAGCAGCTTAAGCGACTATGGCTACACCTTC
d_gene: NA
j_gene: TRBJ1-2
abundance: NA
v_gene: TRBV7-8

CDR3aa: CASSLGLLAHEQFF
CDR3nt: TGTGCCAGCAGCCTGGGACTATTAGCCCATGAGCAGTTCTTC
d_gene: TRBD2
j_gene: TRBJ2-1
abundance: NA
v_gene: TRBV7-9

CDR3aa: CASSQDWGQPGTDTQYF
CDR3nt: TGTGCCAGCAGCCAAGATTGGGGACAGCCGGGCACAGATACGCAGTATTTT
d_gene: TRBD1
j_gene: TRBJ2-3
abundance: NA
v_gene: TRBV4-2

CDR3aa: CASSLGGGSQPQHF
CDR3nt: TGCGCCAGCAGCTTGGGCGGGGGGTCACAGCCCCAGCATTTT
d_gene: NA
j_gene: TRBJ1-5
abundance: NA
v_gene: TRBV5-1

CDR3aa: CASSLPRRAQFF
CDR3nt: TGTGCCAGCAGCTTACCTCGCCGGGCCCAGTTCTTC
d_gene: NA
j_gene: TRBJ2-1
abundance: few
v_gene: TRBV11-1

CDR3aa: CASSLAGLSTDTQYF
CDR3nt: TGTGCCAGCAGCTTGGCAGGGTTGAGCACAGATACGCAGTATTTT
d_gene: NA
j_gene: TRBJ2-3
abundance: NA
v_gene: TRBV7-2